The T cell receptor beta chain described here comes from a study of immune evolution from preneoplasia to lung adenocarcinoma. Study results and limitations: Later-stage lesions appeared to have more T cells, more diversity, less clonality. From normal lung to invasive adenocarcinoma, top clone frequencies appeared to decrease. T cell clonality was higher in KRAS-mutant than EGFR-mutant or wild-type nodules.

Patients had resection in Japan or China between about 2014 and 2018. Data came from immunoSEQ multiplex PCR; TCRdb stores just in-frame clones and leaves some out. The sample consists of around 5,000 clones, 76% of them appearing once. With respect to this clone: Antigen specificity is unknown.

The sequence was obtained from a person between 65 and 79 years old with lung adenocarcinoma. The sequenced material came from FFPE minimally invasive lung adenocarcinoma tissue.

Here the CDR3 reads CASSRQGGGTDTQYF. CDR3 DNA sequence: TGCGCCAGCAGCAGACAGGGCGGAGGCACAGATACGCAGTATTTT. The chain recombines TRBV5-1 with TRBJ2-3, with 7 positions matching TRBD1. CDR1 SGHRS and CDR2 YFSETQ come from the germline V gene. Losses at the gene ends were 4 bases for V and 1 base for J; bases not matched to a gene: 6. The CDR3 has 15 residues.